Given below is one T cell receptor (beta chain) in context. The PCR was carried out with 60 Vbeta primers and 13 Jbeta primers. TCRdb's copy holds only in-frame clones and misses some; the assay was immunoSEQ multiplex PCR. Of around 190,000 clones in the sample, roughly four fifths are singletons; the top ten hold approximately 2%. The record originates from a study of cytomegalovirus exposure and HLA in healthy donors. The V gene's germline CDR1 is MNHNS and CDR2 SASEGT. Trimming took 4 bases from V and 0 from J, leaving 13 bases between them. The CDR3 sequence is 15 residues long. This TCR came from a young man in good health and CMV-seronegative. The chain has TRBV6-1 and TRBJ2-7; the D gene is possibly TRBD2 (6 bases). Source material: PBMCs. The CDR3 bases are TGTGCCAGCAGTGCCGTGGCGGGGAGCTCCTACGAGCAGTACTTC. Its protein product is CASSAVAGSSYEQYF.